The 21 T cell receptor beta chains below were found in one sample sequenced in a study of OX40 agonist ivuxolimab in advanced cancers. TCRdb's copy holds only in-frame clones and misses some; the assay was immunoSEQ multiplex PCR. The repertoire holds tens of thousands of clones, with 85% to 90% as singletons. The sample was CD4+ or CD8+ T cells sorted from blood, taken in a trial of the OX40 agonist ivuxolimab. The receptors were gathered from an adult with an advanced solid tumor such as melanoma, head and neck, liver or kidney cancer.

The genes are TRBV11-1 and TRBJ2-1, with 9 bases fitting TRBD1. The CDR3 has 15 amino acids. The germline CDR1 and CDR2 sequences are SGHAT and FQDESV (reference sequence). With V trimmed by 5 bases and J by 2 bases, 4 bases remained unmatched. The CDR3 sequence is CASSPRTGAYNEQFF. The CDR3 nucleotides read TGTGCCAGCAGCCCGAGGACAGGGGCCTACAATGAGCAGTTCTTC.

This chain links TRBV7-3 with TRBJ2-3, with D unclear. The length of the CDR3 is 15 residues. The germline V and J ends were trimmed by 0 bases and 2 bases, with 9 bases remaining between them. Germline CDR1 is SGHTA and CDR2 is FQGTGA. The CDR3 nucleotides read TGTGCCAGCAGCTTAACGTTTTCCCTCACAGATACGCAGTATTTT. It specifies CASSLTFSLTDTQYF.

The rearrangement links TRBV9 to TRBJ1-3; TRBD1 matches at 7 bases. V lost 5 bases and J lost 0; bases outside the gene matches: 8. The CDR3 runs 16 residues. Per germline, CDR1 SGDLS and CDR2 YYNGEE. DNA for the CDR3: TGTGCCAGCAGTGGGTCTAGGGACAGCTCTGGAAACACCATATATTTT. Amino acids: CASSGSRDSSGNTIYF.

The chain's CDR3 is CASSLAGTGKWYEQYF. In nucleotides, the CDR3 is TGTGCCAGCAGTTTAGCCGGGACAGGGAAATGGTACGAGCAGTACTTC. V gene TRBV27 combines with J gene TRBJ2-7; 9 positions match TRBD1. Germline CDR1 reads MNHEY; CDR2 reads SMNVEV (reference sequence). With V trimmed by 2 bases and J by 4 bases, 9 bases remained unmatched. The length of the CDR3 is 16 residues.

The chain uses TRBV11-1 and TRBJ2-7; D gene ambiguous. This CDR3 is built from 15 residues. Germline-derived CDR1 and CDR2 are SGHAT and FQDESV (reference sequence). Trimming removed 5 bases at V and 0 bases at J, with 14 bases between. Written as DNA, the CDR3 is TGTGCCAGCAGCCCCCGACCTCGATACTCCTACGAGCAGTACTTC. Amino acid sequence: CASSPRPRYSYEQYF. Full variable domain (outside the CDR3, taken from reference TRBV11-1 and TRBJ2-7): EAEVAQSPRYKITEKSQAVAFWCDPISGHATLYWYRQILGQGPELLVQFQDESVVDDSQLPKDRFSAERLKGVDSTLKIQPAELGDSAMYLCASSPRPRYSYEQYFGPGTRLTVT.

The J gene is TRBJ1-6, the V gene TRBV4-1; D is perhaps TRBD1 (5 bases). Deletions cut 2 bases from V and 7 bases from J, with 12 bases between. This CDR3 contains 15 residues. Germline V gene lookup returns CDR1 MGHRA and CDR2 YSYEKL. CDR3 in DNA: TGCGCCAGCAGCCAATCCTGGGGGATAAATTCACCCCTCCACTTT. It codes for CASSQSWGINSPLHF.

This clone was detected only once. The chain couples TRBV5-6 to TRBJ1-1; D unresolved. The CDR3 covers 15 residues. Germline values: CDR1 SGHDT, CDR2 YYEEEE. Between the trimmed V and J ends, which lost 1 base and 2 bases, there was a span of 12 bases. CDR3 DNA: TGTGCCAGCAGCTTGAAGGCCCAGCTTAACACTGAAGCTTTCTTT. Translation: CASSLKAQLNTEAFF.

The V and J genes are TRBV5-6 and TRBJ2-7, with D maybe TRBD2 (5 bases). Trimming cost V 4 bases and J 4 bases, with 12 bases left between them. The CDR3 runs to 13 residues. Germline CDR1 and CDR2: SGHDT and YYEEEE. CDR3 sequence: CASSTAGRYEQYF. CDR3 nucleotides: TGTGCCAGCAGCACCGCGGGTAGGTACGAGCAGTACTTC. Based on the CDR3 plus reference TRBV5-6 and TRBJ2-7, the full variable domain is DAGVTQSPTHLIKTRGQQVTLRCSPKSGHDTVSWYQQALGQGPQFIFQYYEEEERQRGNFPDRFSGHQFPNYSSELNVNALLLGDSALYLCASSTAGRYEQYFGPGTRLTVT.

The CDR3 spells CASSHRTGKNIQYF. CDR3 nucleotide sequence: TGTGCCAGCAGTCACCGGACAGGAAAAAACATTCAGTACTTC. The V gene is TRBV27, the J gene TRBJ2-4; 7 bases are shared with TRBD1. The CDR3 extends over 14 amino acids. Losses at the gene ends were 5 bases for V and 4 bases for J; bases not matched to a gene: 5. CDR1 and CDR2 from the germline V gene are MNHEY and SMNVEV (reference sequence).

This clone was observed a handful of times. The chain joins TRBV30 to TRBJ2-7; D is undetermined. The germline V gene has CDR1 GTSNPN and CDR2 SVGIG (reference sequence). The length of the CDR3 is 12 residues. V lost 0 bases, J lost 6 bases, and 9 bases lay in between. The CDR3 DNA is TGTGCCTGGAGTGTAATGGCTACCGAGCAGTACTTC. Translation gives CAWSVMATEQYF. Filled out from reference TRBV30 and TRBJ2-7, the complete variable domain reads SQTIHQWPATLVQPVGSPLSLECTVEGTSNPNLYWYRQAAGRGLQLLFYSVGIGQISSEVPQNLSASRPQDRQFILSSKKLLLSDSGFYLCAWSVMATEQYFGPGTRLTVT.

The chain is built from TRBV4-1 and TRBJ2-3, with D unclear. The CDR3 contains 13 residues. Trimming left V 1 base short and J 6 bases short, with 8 bases between. Germline assignment: CDR1 MGHRA and CDR2 YSYEKL. CDR3 bases: TGCGCCAGCAGCCAAGCTCAAGGGGATACGCAGTATTTT. Its protein is CASSQAQGDTQYF.

The genes are TRBV2 and TRBJ2-1; 8 nucleotides agree with TRBD1. This CDR3 is 16 amino acids long. The ends lost 1 base at V and 4 bases at J; junction bases unmatched: 6. The germline V gene has CDR1 SNHLY and CDR2 FYNNEI. The CDR3 region is CASSEEAGGLYNEQFF. CDR3 DNA: TGTGCCAGCAGTGAAGAGGCAGGGGGCCTGTACAATGAGCAGTTCTTC.

This clone has more than one count but fewer than ten. The chain combines TRBV14 with TRBJ1-4; D is ambiguous. The CDR3 consists of 15 residues. Trimming removed 0 bases at V and 2 bases at J, with 7 bases between. Germline-derived CDR1 and CDR2 are SGHDN and FVKESK. CDR3 protein: CASSQDVQTNEKLFF. CDR3 nucleotide sequence: TGTGCCAGCAGCCAAGACGTACAGACTAATGAAAAACTGTTTTTT.

The V and J genes are TRBV4-1 and TRBJ2-7, with TRBD2 identical over 11 bases. V shed 4 bases, J shed 4 bases, and the junction held 6 bases outside the gene matches. Germline lookup yields CDR1 MGHRA and CDR2 YSYEKL. The CDR3 loop spans 15 amino acids. CDR3 protein: CASSLYTSGSYEQYF. DNA for the CDR3: TGCGCCAGCAGCCTCTACACTAGCGGGAGTTACGAGCAGTACTTC.

CDR3 DNA sequence: TGTGCCAGCAAGCAGGGAACATACAATGAGCAGTTCTTC. Translating gives CASKQGTYNEQFF. The chain is built from TRBV27 and TRBJ2-1, with D possibly TRBD1 on 5 matching bases. Germline V lookup: CDR1 MNHEY, CDR2 SMNVEV (reference sequence). The CDR3 sequence is 13 residues long. V lost 7 bases and J lost 4, with 11 bases in between.

This chain uses TRBV15 with TRBJ1-3; D is perhaps TRBD1 (6 bases). Trimming removed 1 base from V and 4 bases from J, with 11 bases in between. CDR1 is LNHNV and CDR2 is YYDKDF in the germline V gene (reference sequence). The length of the CDR3 is 15 residues. CDR3 sequence: CATSRGGAEGNTIYF. CDR3 coding DNA: TGTGCCACCAGCAGAGGGGGGGCCGAGGGAAACACCATATATTTT.

This clone appeared a single time. V usage is TRBV29-1 and J usage is TRBJ2-2, with D tentatively TRBD1 (5 bases). There are 15 residues in the CDR3. Between the trimmed V and J ends, which lost 2 bases and 6 bases, there was a span of 16 bases. Per germline, CDR1 SQVTM and CDR2 ANQGSEA. As DNA, the CDR3 is TGCAGCGTTGAAAGGGGTGGTGGGCTGGCCGGGGAGCTGTTTTTT. This gives the protein CSVERGGGLAGELFF.

As DNA, the CDR3 is TGTGCCACCAGCTGGAGCGGGACAGGGGAATACGAGCAGTACTTC. It translates to CATSWSGTGEYEQYF. The V call is TRBV15, the J call TRBJ2-7; TRBD1 agrees at 10 bases. The germline CDR1 and CDR2 sequences are LNHNV and YYDKDF (reference sequence). J lost 4 bases, V lost 5 bases, and 8 bases had no gene match. This CDR3 spans 15 amino acids.

V gene TRBV13 combines with J gene TRBJ2-7; 9 nucleotides line up with TRBD2. The CDR3 loop spans 15 amino acids. Trimming removed 0 bases from V and 4 bases from J; junction bases left unmatched: 4. The germline V gene encodes CDR1 PRHDT and CDR2 FYEKMQ (reference sequence). The CDR3 loop reads CASSLGAGGLYEQYF. The CDR3 bases are TGTGCCAGCAGCTTAGGGGCGGGGGGGCTATACGAGCAGTACTTC.

The J gene is TRBJ1-5, the V gene TRBV28; 7 positions match TRBD1. Germline CDR1 and CDR2: MDHEN and SYDVKM. The J segment lost 5 bases and the V segment lost 6 bases, leaving 4 bases of the junction unmatched. The CDR3 runs to 13 residues. The CDR3 protein is CASSLTGYQPQHF. The DNA of the CDR3 is TGTGCCAGCAGCCTGACAGGGTATCAGCCCCAGCATTTT.

The rearrangement joins TRBV5-1 to TRBJ2-1; 12 nucleotides agree with TRBD2. This CDR3 region has 18 residues. Per germline, CDR1 SGHRS and CDR2 YFSETQ. V dropped 2 bases and J dropped 0; count of bases not matched to a gene: 6. CDR3 DNA sequence: TGCGCCAGCAGCTTAAGGACTAGCGGGATTAGCTCCTACAATGAGCAGTTCTTC. Translating it yields CASSLRTSGISSYNEQFF.